Given below is one T cell receptor (beta chain) in context. These data originate in a study of glioma-infiltrating T cells after dendritic cell vaccination. The time point denotes: after dendritic cell vaccination, including at tumor progression/relapse. Only patients with spare fresh-frozen tumor and over two years of follow-up were included. Using immunoSEQ multiplex PCR, the repertoire was profiled, and TCRdb retains in-frame clones only, with some absent. The table records approximately 50,000 clones, 75% to 90% of them present only once. The CDR3 runs 13 residues. Per the germline V gene, CDR1 is SGHVS and CDR2 is FQNEAQ. V gave up 5 bases and J gave up 12 bases, with 17 bases separating them.

The input for sequencing was blood, taken after dendritic cell vaccination. The genes are TRBV7-8 and TRBJ2-1; TRBD1 might be the D (6 bases). This clonotype was sampled from a human donor with glioblastoma. The chain's CDR3 is CASSPRQDGLQFF. In nucleotides, the CDR3 is TGTGCCAGCAGCCCTAGACAGGACGGCTTGCAGTTCTTC.